The entry that follows covers one T cell receptor beta chain sequence. The antigen it binds to is not known. Qualities for individual bases were not recorded, and no much larger clone is one base off. These data come from a study of cytotoxic CD8 clonotypes in ibrutinib-treated CLL (TCRdb year 2021). Turning to the overall study: The cohort included roughly 15 treatment-naive and about a dozen relapsed/refractory patients; around 17 were IGHV unmutated. On average, each sample yielded about 250,000 productive templates and 94,082 productive rearrangements. Responses were partial in roughly 24 patients and complete in 2; after median about 70 months follow-up, about 15 stayed in remission and approximately 12 progressed. Longitudinal samples were available for about 30% of the roughly 90 trial participants. Response samples were taken after a median of approximately 13 months on treatment, ranging from about 6 to 36 months. Cryopreserved peripheral blood mononuclear cells were collected at three points: before therapy, at response, and at either sustained remission or disease progression. What the authors observed across the whole study: An increase in clonality was observed at ibrutinib response, with clonality remaining stable during sustained remission and falling back toward baseline at progression. Public clonotypes were rare and either shrank or stayed stable during treatment, and the rise in clonality at ibrutinib response reflected expansion of private clonotypes. Baseline clonality was found to be higher than that of age-matched healthy donors and was strongly correlated with circulating CD8+ T-cell counts. Sampling times were not matched between patients in sustained remission and patients whose disease was progressing, and lymph node repertoires were not examined.

On a MiSeq, deep resolution sequencing aimed for a depth between 1 in 1 million and 1 in 200,000 T cells, with each clonotype covered 10x on average. TCR beta libraries were generated with the immunoSEQ hsTCRB Kit. The study's own analysis went as follows. The data were analyzed with ImmunoSEQ Analyzer and ImmunoSEQ Data Assistant, and V, D and J gene assignments followed IMGT definitions. Clonality, which ranges from 0 to 1, was calculated as one minus the normalized Shannon entropy of productive rearrangement frequencies. Public clonotype analysis was restricted to overrepresented clonotypes comprising at least 0.05% of each patient's repertoire. Some 13 repertoires from age-matched healthy donors, obtained from immuneACCESS, served as clonality controls. Entries here come from immuneACCESS through TCRdb and include only in-frame sequences with V and J called. Some clones fail to appear in such tables; in the studies checked, an unresolved V gene covers under half of the shortfall, and the cause of the remainder is unknown. V and J calls and clone size are those listed in that table; D and trimming were worked out from the DNA. The sample table shows approximately 300,000 clones, and around four fifths are seen once. Over 5.5% of the sample is held by the ten biggest clonotypes.

CDR1 SGHVS and CDR2 FQNEAQ were looked up in the germline V gene. The CDR3 spans 18 residues, from the cysteine through the phenylalanine. Only the CDR3 DNA is retained, 54 bases long and in frame from the first base. Trimmed from V: 1 base; trimmed from J: 2 bases; junction bases lacking a gene match: 9. For TCR beta library preparation, approximately 2.2 micrograms of genomic DNA were isolated from cryopreserved PBMCs. Longitudinal blood samples from CLL patients receiving ibrutinib monotherapy were subjected to high-throughput TCR beta sequencing. Patients were enrolled in a phase 2 open-label single-center ibrutinib monotherapy trial.

The rearranged chain carries TRBV7-8 and TRBJ2-7, with 12 middle bases fitting TRBD2. The source of this sequence is a human donor with chronic lymphocytic leukemia. The input for sequencing was PBMCs, taken before ibrutinib treatment. The nucleotide sequence is TGTGCCAGCAGCTTAGTCGGTGTGGCTAGCGGGAGGGCCTACGAGCAGTACTTC. Translation gives CASSLVGVASGRAYEQYF. Full variable domain (CDR3 extended with the reference TRBV7-8 and TRBJ2-7 proteins): GAGVSQSPRYKVAKRGQDVALRCDPISGHVSLFWYQQALGQGPEFLTYFQNEAQLDKSGLPSDRFFAERPEGSVSTLKIQRTQQEDSAVYLCASSLVGVASGRAYEQYFGPGTRLTVT.